This TCR beta chain was documented in a study of vaccination and CD4 T cells after COVID-19. Study details: Convalescent donors totaled six males and four females, including two who were Hispanic.

Treatment meaning: approximately 10-day PBMC culture with coronavirus spike peptide pools or control peptides (ViraFEST assay). At the Johns Hopkins FTIC core, DNA taken from cultured CD4+ T cells was sequenced by way of the Oncomine TCR Beta short-read assay. A single record per CDR3 protein comes from TCRdb applying MiXCR to the PCR reads. The repertoire holds around 10,000 distinct CDR3 sequences, with roughly 71% as singletons. In regard to this clonotype: Antigen unknown.

Sequenced sample: CD4+ T cells from blood, cultured in vitro. The receptor's source is a human donor who had recovered from COVID-19.

The CDR3 region is CASSAQLEGTQYF. CDR3 in DNA: TGTGCCAGCAGTGCCCAACTGGAAGGTACGCAGTATTTT. The chain recombines TRBV6-4 with TRBJ2-3, with no clear D. CDR1 is MRHNA and CDR2 is SNTAGT in the germline V gene. There are 13 residues in the CDR3. The V gene lost 4 bases and the J gene lost 8 bases, with 13 bases spanning the gap.